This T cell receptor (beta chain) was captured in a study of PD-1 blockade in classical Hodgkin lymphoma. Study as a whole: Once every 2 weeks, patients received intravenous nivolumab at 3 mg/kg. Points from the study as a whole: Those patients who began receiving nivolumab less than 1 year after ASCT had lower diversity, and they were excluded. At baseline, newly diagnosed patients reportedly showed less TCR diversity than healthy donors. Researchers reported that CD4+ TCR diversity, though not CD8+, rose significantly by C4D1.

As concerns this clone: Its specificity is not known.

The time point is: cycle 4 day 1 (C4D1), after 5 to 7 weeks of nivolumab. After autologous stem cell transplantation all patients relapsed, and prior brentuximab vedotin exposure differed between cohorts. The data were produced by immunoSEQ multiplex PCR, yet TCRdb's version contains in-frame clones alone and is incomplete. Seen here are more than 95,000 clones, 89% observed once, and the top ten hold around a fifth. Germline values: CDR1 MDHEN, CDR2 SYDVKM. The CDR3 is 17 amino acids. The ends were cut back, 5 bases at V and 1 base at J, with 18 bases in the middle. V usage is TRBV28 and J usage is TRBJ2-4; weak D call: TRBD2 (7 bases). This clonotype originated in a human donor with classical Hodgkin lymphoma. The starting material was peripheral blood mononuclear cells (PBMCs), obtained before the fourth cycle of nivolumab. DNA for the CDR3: TGTGCCAGCAGTCCCCTAGCGGAGGGGGGGGCCAAAAACATTCAGTACTTC. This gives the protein CASSPLAEGGAKNIQYF.